This TCR beta chain originates from a study of shared clonotypes between healthy human individuals. The germline V gene encodes CDR1 SGHTA and CDR2 FQGNSA. Trimming took off 6 bases at V and 2 bases at J, with 17 bases between the two ends. This CDR3 contains 15 residues. PBMC DNA, left unsorted, was sequenced on ten immunoSEQ deep assay plates. Sequenced by immunoSEQ multiplex PCR; TCRdb stores in-frame clones only, minus some. The profile covers approximately 500,000 clones, with approximately 79% appearing a single time and approximately 12% taken by the ten largest. All participating donors were Caucasian adults from Nashville, Tennessee. Genomic DNA from unsorted samples was obtained from about 82 million PBMCs (per sample). This clone has only one observation.

The chain has TRBV7-2 and TRBJ2-7, with D perhaps given as TRBD1 or TRBD2 (5 bases each). Sequencing input: PBMCs. This receptor was identified in a woman between 35 and 50 years old in good health. Some clones in this sample may be carry-over from other donors' samples. The CDR3 sequence is CASSSLPGPPYEQYF. CDR3 nucleotide sequence: TGTGCCAGCAGTTCACTACCGGGACCTCCCTACGAGCAGTACTTC. The full variable domain, completed using reference TRBV7-2 and TRBJ2-7, is GAGVSQSPSNKVTEKGKDVELRCDPISGHTALYWYRQSLGQGLEFLIYFQGNSAPDKSGLPSDRFSAERTGGSVSTLTIQRTQQEDSAVYLCASSSLPGPPYEQYFGPGTRLTVT.